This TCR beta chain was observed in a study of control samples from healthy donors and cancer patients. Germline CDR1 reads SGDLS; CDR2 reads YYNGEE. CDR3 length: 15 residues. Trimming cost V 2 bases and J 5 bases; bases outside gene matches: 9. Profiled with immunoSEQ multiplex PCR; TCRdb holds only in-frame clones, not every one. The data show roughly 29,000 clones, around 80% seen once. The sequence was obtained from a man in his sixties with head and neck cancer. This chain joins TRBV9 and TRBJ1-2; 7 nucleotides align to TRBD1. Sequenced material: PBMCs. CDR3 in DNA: TGTGCCAGCAGCGTGGGGACAGACTCCCCTTATGGCTACACCTTC. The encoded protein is CASSVGTDSPYGYTF.